This T cell receptor (beta chain) is from a study of T cells in Graves' hyperthyroidism and ophthalmopathy. Study overall: Peripheral blood sampling occurred at initial diagnosis, before any treatment.

RNA transcripts were the template for amplifying TCR beta CDR3 regions. The TCR CDR3 first-round RT-PCR relied on the HTBI primer set. TCRdb reprocessed the multiplex PCR reads with MiXCR, giving one entry per CDR3 protein. The profile shows 600,000 or so distinct CDR3 sequences, 12% to 15% of them singletons. Study observations and caveats: Ophthalmopathy was identified by the model a median around 6.3 months ahead of onset. A model built on 13 V-J features separated ophthalmopathy from stable hyperthyroidism.

Lactation, pregnancy, other autoimmune disease or uncontrolled infection led to exclusion of patients. This clonotype was recorded at least ten times. Its antigen is unknown. Germline CDR1 reads KGHSH; CDR2 reads LQKENI. This CDR3 is 15 amino acids long. The germline V and J ends were trimmed by 0 bases and 5 bases, with 14 bases remaining between them. V gene TRBV18 combines with J gene TRBJ2-7; the D is unclear. This TCR derives from a young woman with Graves' ophthalmopathy. Sequenced input: blood. CDR3 DNA: TGTGCCAGCTCACCACCGTCGCTAGTGGCCCACGAGCAGTACTTC. Translating gives CASSPPSLVAHEQYF.